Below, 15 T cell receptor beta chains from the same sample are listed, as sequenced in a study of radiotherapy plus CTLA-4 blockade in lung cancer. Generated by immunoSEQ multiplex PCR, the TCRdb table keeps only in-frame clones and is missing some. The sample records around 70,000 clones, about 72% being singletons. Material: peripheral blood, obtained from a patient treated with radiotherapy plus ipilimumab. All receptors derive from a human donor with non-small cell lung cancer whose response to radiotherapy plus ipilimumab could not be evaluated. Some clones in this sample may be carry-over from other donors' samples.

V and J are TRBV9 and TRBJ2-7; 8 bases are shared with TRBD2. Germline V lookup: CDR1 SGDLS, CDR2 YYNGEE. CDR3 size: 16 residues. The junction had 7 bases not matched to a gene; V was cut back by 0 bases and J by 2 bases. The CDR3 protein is CASSVEGGGTPYEQYF. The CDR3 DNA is TGTGCCAGCAGCGTAGAGGGCGGGGGGACCCCCTACGAGCAGTACTTC.

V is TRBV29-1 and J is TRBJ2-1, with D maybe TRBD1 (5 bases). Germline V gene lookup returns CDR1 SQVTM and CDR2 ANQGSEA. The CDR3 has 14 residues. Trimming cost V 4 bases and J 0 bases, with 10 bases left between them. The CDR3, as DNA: TGCAGCGTTGCATCAGGGTTCTCCTACAATGAGCAGTTCTTC. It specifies CSVASGFSYNEQFF.

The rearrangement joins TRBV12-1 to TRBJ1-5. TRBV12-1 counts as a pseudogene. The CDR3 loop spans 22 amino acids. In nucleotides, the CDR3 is TGTGCCAGCAGCTTTGAGTCTTTTGGACTCCAGGAGGGGCATATACGCAATCAGCCCCAGCATTTT. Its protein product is CASSFESFGLQEGHIRNQPQHF.

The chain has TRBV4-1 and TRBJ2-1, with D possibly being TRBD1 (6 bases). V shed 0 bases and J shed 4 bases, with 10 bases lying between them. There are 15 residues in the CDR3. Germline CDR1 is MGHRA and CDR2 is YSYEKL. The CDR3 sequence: CASSQDRQVYNEQFF. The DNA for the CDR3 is TGCGCCAGCAGCCAAGACCGACAGGTATACAATGAGCAGTTCTTC.

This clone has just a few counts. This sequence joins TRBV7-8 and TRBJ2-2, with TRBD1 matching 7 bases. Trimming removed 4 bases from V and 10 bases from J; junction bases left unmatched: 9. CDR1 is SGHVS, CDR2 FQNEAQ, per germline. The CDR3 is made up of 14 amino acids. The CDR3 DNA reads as TGTGCCAGCAGCTCGACAGGGAGTTTAATGGAGCTGTTTTTT. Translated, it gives CASSSTGSLMELFF.

For the CDR3, the DNA is TGTGCCAGCAGCTACCTTAGCGGGGGGGAAGATACGCAGTATTTT. This sequence encodes CASSYLSGGEDTQYF. This rearrangement joins TRBV13 to TRBJ2-3, with 11 bases fitting TRBD2. The ends lost 4 bases at V and 5 bases at J; junction bases unmatched: 5. This CDR3 comprises 15 residues. Germline V gene lookup returns CDR1 PRHDT and CDR2 FYEKMQ (reference sequence).

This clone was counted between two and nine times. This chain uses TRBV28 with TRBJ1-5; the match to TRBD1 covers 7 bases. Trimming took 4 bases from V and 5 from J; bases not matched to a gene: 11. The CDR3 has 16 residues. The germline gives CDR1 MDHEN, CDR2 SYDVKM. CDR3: CASSWPLRQGHQPQHF. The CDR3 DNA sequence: TGTGCCAGCAGTTGGCCCCTCCGACAGGGTCATCAGCCCCAGCATTTT.

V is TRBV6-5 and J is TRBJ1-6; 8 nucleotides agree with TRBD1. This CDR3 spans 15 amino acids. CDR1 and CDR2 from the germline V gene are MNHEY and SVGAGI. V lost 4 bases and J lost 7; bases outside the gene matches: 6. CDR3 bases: TGTGCCAGCAGTTTCGACAGGGGTGGAAATTCACCCCTCCACTTT. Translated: CASSFDRGGNSPLHF.

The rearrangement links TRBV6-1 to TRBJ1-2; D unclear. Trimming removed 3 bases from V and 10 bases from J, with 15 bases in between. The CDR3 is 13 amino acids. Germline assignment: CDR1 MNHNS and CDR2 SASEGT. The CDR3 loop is CASSEPDRVTYTF. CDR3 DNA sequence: TGTGCCAGCAGTGAGCCCGACCGGGTGACCTACACCTTC.

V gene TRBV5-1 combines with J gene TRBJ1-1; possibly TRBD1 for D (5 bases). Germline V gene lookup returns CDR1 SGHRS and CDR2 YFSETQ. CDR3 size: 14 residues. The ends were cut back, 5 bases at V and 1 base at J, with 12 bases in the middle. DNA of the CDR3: TGCGCCAGCAGTCGTCAGGGAAGGAACACTGAAGCTTTCTTT. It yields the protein CASSRQGRNTEAFF. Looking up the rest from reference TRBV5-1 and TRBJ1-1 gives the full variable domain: KAGVTQTPRYLIKTRGQQVTLSCSPISGHRSVSWYQQTPGQGLQFLFEYFSETQRNKGNFPGRFSGRQFSNSRSEMNVSTLELGDSALYLCASSRQGRNTEAFFGQGTRLTVV.

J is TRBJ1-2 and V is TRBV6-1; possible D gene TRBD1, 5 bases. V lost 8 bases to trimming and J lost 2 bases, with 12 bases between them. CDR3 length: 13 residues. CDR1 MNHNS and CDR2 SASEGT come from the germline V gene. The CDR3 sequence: CASGGGPNYGYTF. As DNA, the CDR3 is TGTGCCAGCGGGGGAGGCCCGAACTATGGCTACACCTTC.

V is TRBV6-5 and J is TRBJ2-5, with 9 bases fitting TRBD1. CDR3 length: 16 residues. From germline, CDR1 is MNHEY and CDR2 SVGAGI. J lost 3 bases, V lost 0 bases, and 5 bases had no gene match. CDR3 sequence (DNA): TGTGCCAGCAGTTACTCGAGGGGACAGGGAAAAGAGACCCAGTACTTC. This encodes CASSYSRGQGKETQYF.

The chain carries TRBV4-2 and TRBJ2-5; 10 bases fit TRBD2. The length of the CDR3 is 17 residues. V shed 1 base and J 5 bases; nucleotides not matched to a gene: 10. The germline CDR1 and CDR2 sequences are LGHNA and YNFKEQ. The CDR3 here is CASSQAEASGGEETQYF. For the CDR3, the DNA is TGTGCCAGCAGCCAAGCCGAGGCTAGCGGGGGAGAGGAGACCCAGTACTTC.

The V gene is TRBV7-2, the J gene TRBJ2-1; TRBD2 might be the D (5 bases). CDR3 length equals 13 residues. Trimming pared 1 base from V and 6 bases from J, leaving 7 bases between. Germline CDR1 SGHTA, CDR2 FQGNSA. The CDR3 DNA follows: TGTGCCAGCAGCTTAGGGAGGCTCAATGAGCAGTTCTTC. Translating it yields CASSLGRLNEQFF.

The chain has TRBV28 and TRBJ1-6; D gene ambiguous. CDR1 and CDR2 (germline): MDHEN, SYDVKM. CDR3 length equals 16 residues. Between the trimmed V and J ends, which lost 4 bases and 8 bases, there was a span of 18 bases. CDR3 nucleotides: TGTGCCAGCAGTTCTGGGCCCAACCGGTATGATTCACCCCTCCACTTT. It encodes CASSSGPNRYDSPLHF.